A selection of T cell receptor beta chains follows, all from one sample in a study of blood T cell repertoires in COVID-19. The table came from immunoSEQ multiplex PCR; TCRdb's copy has only in-frame clones and leaves some out. The data show about 270,000 clones, roughly nine tenths seen once. Sequencing input: PBMCs or T cells enriched from blood (not recorded which). The receptor set was obtained from a woman younger than 35 who had recovered from COVID-19. The conserved cysteine and the conserved F or W are not part of the CDR3 here. A D gene is named only where the DNA matches it firmly.

>TRBJ1-2|TRBD1|TRBV27
ASSFLRDRVLRYT
>TRBJ2-3|.|TRBV3-1/TRBV3-2
ASSQVPGGYTDTQY
>TRBJ1-4|.|TRBV12-3/TRBV12-4
ASSPVNEKLF
>TRBJ1-1|.|TRBV6-6
ASSSGSGTEAF
>TRBJ2-7|.|TRBV6-5
ASSYLPRGADYEQY
>TRBJ2-3|TRBD2|TRBV13
ASSLARGGAGTDTQY
>TRBJ1-2|TRBD1|TRBV6-4
ASRRDRGPNYGYT
>TRBJ2-7|.|TRBV9
ASSVRLNYEQY
>TRBJ1-5|.|TRBV3-1/TRBV3-2
ASSRSVGGGQPQH
>TRBJ1-2|.|TRBV6-5
ASSRDARGGYT
>TRBJ1-1|.|TRBV10-1
ASSEEGMNTEAF
>TRBJ1-4|.|TRBV6-5
ASMGQENEKLF
>TRBJ2-2|.|TRBV5-5
ASSLRRGNTGELF
>TRBJ1-1|.|TRBV6-6
ASTIVMGAPTEAF
>TRBJ1-2|.|TRBV28
ASSLPTYGYT
>TRBJ2-2|TRBD1|TRBV25-1
ASSARDRGLTGELF
>TRBJ1-4|TRBD1|TRBV7-2
ASSFWTGGGEKLF
>TRBJ1-1|.|TRBV28
ASSFSGSMNTEAF
>TRBJ2-1|.|TRBV19
ASTQGNYNEQF
>TRBJ1-2|.|TRBV7-9
ASSSLADHGYT
>TRBJ2-5|TRBD1|TRBV7-2
ASSLGGAGGRETQY
>TRBJ1-1|.|TRBV12-3/TRBV12-4
ASFERNTEAF
>TRBJ1-1|.|TRBV27
ASSFYVPGHLQNTEAF